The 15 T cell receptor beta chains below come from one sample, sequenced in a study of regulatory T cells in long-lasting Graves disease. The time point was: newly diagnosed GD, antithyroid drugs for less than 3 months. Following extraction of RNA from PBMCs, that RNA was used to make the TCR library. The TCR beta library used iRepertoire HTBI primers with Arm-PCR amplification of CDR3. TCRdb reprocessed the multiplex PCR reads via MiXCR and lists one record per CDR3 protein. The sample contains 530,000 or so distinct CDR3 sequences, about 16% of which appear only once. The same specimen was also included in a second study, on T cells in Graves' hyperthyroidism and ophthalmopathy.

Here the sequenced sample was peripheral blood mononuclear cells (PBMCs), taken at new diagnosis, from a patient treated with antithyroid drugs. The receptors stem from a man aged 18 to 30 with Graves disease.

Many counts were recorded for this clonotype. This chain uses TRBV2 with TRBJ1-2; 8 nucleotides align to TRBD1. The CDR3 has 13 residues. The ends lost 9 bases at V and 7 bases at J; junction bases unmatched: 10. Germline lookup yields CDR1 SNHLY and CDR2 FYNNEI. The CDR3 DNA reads TGTGCCAGAACAAGGGACAGGTCCCCTGGCTACACCTTC. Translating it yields CARTRDRSPGYTF. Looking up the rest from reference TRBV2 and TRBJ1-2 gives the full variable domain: EPEVTQTPSHQVTQMGQEVILRCVPISNHLYFYWYRQILGQKVEFLVSFYNNEISEKSEIFDDQFSVERPDGSNFTLKIRSTKLEDSAMYFCARTRDRSPGYTFGSGTRLTVV.

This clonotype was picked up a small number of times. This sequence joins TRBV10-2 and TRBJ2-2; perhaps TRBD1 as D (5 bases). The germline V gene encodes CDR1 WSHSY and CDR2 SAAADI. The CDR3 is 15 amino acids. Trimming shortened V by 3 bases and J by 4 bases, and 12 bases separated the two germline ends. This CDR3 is CASSDRQGGTGELFF. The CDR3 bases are TGCGCCAGCAGTGATCGGCAGGGCGGCACCGGGGAGCTGTTTTTT.

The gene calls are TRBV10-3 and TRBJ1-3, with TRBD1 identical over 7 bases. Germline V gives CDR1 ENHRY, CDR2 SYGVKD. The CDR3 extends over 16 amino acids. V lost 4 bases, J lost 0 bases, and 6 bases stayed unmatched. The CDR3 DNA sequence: TGTGCCATCAGTGCGGACAGGCCACGCTCTGGAAACACCATATATTTT. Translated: CAISADRPRSGNTIYF.

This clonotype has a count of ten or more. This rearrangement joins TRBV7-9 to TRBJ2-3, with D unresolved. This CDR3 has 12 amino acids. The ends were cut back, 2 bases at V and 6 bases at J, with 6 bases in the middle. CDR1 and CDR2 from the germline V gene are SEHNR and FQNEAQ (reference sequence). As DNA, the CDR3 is TGTGCCAGCAGCTTACTTTTTGATACGCAGTATTTT. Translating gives CASSLLFDTQYF.

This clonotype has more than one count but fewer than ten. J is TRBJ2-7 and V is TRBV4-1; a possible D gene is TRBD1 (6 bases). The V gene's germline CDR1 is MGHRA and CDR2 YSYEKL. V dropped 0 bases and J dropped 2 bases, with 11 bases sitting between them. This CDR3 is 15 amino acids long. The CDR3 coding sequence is TGCGCCAGCAGCCAAGATTGGACAGATACCTACGAGCAGTACTTC. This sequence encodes CASSQDWTDTYEQYF.

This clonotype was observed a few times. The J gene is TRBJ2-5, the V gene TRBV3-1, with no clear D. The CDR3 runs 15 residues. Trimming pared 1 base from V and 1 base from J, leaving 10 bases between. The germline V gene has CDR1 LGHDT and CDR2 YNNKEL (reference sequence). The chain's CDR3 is CASSQVGSPQETQYF. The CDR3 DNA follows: TGTGCCAGCAGCCAAGTGGGGTCCCCCCAAGAGACCCAGTACTTC.

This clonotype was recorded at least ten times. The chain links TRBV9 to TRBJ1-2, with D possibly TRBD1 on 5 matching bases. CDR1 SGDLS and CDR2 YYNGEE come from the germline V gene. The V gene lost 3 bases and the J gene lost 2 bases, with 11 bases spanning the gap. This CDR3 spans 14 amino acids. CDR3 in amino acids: CASSGPPGNYGYTF. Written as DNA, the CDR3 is TGTGCCAGCAGCGGCCCCCCAGGGAACTATGGCTACACCTTC.

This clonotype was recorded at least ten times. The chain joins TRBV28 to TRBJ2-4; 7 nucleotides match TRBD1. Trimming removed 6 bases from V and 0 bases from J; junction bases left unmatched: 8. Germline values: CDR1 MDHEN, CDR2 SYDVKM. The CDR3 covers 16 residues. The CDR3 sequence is CASRPDRVLAKNIQYF. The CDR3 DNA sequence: TGTGCCAGCAGACCCGACAGGGTCCTAGCCAAAAACATTCAGTACTTC.

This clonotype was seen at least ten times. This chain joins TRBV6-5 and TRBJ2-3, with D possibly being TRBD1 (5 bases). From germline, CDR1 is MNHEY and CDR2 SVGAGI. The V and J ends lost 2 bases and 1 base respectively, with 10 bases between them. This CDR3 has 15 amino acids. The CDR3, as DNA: TGTGCCAGCAGTTACGAGCCAGGGCGCACAGATACGCAGTATTTT. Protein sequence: CASSYEPGRTDTQYF.

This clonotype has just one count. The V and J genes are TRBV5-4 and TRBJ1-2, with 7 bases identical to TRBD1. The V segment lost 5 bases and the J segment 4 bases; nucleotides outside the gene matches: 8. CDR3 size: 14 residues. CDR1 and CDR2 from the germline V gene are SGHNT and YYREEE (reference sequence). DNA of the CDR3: TGTGCCAGCAGATCGACAGGGCGAGGCTATGGCTACACCTTC. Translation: CASRSTGRGYGYTF.

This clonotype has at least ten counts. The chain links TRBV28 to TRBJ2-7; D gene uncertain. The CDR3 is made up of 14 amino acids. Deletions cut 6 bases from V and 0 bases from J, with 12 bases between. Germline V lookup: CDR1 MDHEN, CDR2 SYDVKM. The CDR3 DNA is TGTGCCAGCAGGGTCAGCGCAAACTCCTACGAGCAGTACTTC. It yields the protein CASRVSANSYEQYF. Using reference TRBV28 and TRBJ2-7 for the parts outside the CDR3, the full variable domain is DVKVTQSSRYLVKRTGEKVFLECVQDMDHENMFWYRQDPGLGLRLIYFSYDVKMKEKGDIPEGYSVSREKKERFSLILESASTNQTSMYLCASRVSANSYEQYFGPGTRLTVT.

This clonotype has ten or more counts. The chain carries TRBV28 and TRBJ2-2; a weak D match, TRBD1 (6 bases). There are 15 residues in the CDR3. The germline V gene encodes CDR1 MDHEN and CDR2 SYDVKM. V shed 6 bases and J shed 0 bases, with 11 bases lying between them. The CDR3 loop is CASRRQDANTGELFF. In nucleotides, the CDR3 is TGTGCCAGCAGAAGACAGGACGCGAACACCGGGGAGCTGTTTTTT.

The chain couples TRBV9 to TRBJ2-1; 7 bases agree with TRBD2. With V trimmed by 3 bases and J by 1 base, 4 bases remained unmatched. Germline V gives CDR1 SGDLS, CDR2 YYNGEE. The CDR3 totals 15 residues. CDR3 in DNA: TGTGCCAGCAGCGCTGGACTAGGGTCCTACAATGAGCAGTTCTTC. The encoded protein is CASSAGLGSYNEQFF. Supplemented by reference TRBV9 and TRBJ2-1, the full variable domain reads DSGVTQTPKHLITATGQRVTLRCSPRSGDLSVYWYQQSLDQGLQFLIQYYNGEERAKGNILERFSAQQFPDLHSELNLSSLELGDSALYFCASSAGLGSYNEQFFGPGTRLTVL.

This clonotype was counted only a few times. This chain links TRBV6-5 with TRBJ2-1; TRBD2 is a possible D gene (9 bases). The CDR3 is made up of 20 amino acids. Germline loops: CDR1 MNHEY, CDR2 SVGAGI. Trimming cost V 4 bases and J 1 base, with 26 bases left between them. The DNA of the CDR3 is TGTGCCAGCAGTTTCCCGACAGGGGATATAGCGGGAGAATCCTACAATGAGCAGTTCTTC. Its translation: CASSFPTGDIAGESYNEQFF.

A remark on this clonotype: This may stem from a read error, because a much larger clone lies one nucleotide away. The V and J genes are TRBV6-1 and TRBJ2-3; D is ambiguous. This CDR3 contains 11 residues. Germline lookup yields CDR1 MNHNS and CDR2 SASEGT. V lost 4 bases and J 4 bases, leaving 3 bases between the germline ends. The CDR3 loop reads CASSVPDTQYF. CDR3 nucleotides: TGTGCCAGCAGTGTGCCAGATACGCAGTATTTT.